The next 14 T cell receptor beta chains were all read from a single sample in a study of shared clonotypes between healthy human individuals (dated by TCRdb to 2018 to 2020). Libraries were made using the immunoSEQ multiplex PCR assay. Imported from immuneACCESS, the table was reduced by TCRdb to in-frame sequences with V and J called. These copies leave out some clones; in studies compared against another copy, an unresolved V gene accounts for under half, and the cause of the remainder is not known. Counted in this sample were approximately 2.5 million clones; roughly nine tenths of them appeared once. Roughly 0.14% of the sample goes to the ten largest clones. Sequencing was carried out using naive CD4+ T cells sorted from blood. Taken with the paper, the label for cell subset or site translates to: CD45RA+ positively selected. These receptors originate from a man in his late teens or twenties in good health.

In nucleotides, the CDR3 is TGTGCCTGGAGAGGCCCTACTGAAGCTTTCTTT. Encoded protein: CAWRGPTEAFF. J is TRBJ1-1 and V is TRBV30; D gene ambiguous. This CDR3 spans 11 amino acids. CDR1 GTSNPN and CDR2 SVGIG come from the germline V gene (reference sequence). The V end was cut by 3 bases, the J end by 5 bases, with 7 bases between.

On this clone itself: Other nucleotide sequences in the sample specify the same CDR3. The genes are TRBV5-5 and TRBJ1-5, with D perhaps TRBD1 (5 bases). CDR1 and CDR2 (germline): SGHKS, YYEKEE (reference sequence). With 1 base removed from V and 1 base from J, the gap between germline ends came to 9 bases. The length of the CDR3 is 15 residues. This CDR3 reads CASSLQGDSNQPQHF. CDR3 coding DNA: TGTGCCAGCAGCTTGCAAGGGGACAGCAATCAGCCCCAGCATTTT.

The chain links TRBV7-6 to TRBJ2-2, with 7 bases fitting TRBD2. This CDR3 is 17 amino acids long. Trimming removed 1 base from V and 0 bases from J; junction bases left unmatched: 5. Germline CDR1 is SGHVS and CDR2 is FNYEAQ. CDR3 sequence (DNA): TGTGCCAGCAGCTTAGGCTGGGGGACTACGAACACCGGGGAGCTGTTTTTT. Protein sequence: CASSLGWGTTNTGELFF.

The chain recombines TRBV2 with TRBJ1-2; possible D gene TRBD1, 5 bases. Trimming took 7 bases from V and 4 from J, leaving 13 bases between them. Germline loops: CDR1 SNHLY, CDR2 FYNNEI. The CDR3 runs to 13 residues. The CDR3 DNA follows: TGTGCCAGCATGATAAGACAGATCTATGGCTACACCTTC. Translating it yields CASMIRQIYGYTF.

The J gene is TRBJ2-1, the V gene TRBV27; 12 bases are a match to TRBD2. V lost 4 bases, J lost 5 bases, and 3 bases stayed unmatched. This CDR3 has 15 amino acids. The germline gives CDR1 MNHEY, CDR2 SMNVEV (reference sequence). This CDR3 is CASSSTSGSHNEQFF. DNA of the CDR3: TGTGCCAGCAGTTCGACTAGCGGGAGCCACAATGAGCAGTTCTTC.

The chain links TRBV10-2 to TRBJ2-3, with 7 bases lining up with TRBD2. Germline V gene data show CDR1 as WSHSY and CDR2 as SAAADI. The length of the CDR3 is 13 residues. The trim removed 6 bases at V and 8 bases at J, leaving 8 bases unmatched. This CDR3 is CASRGSGEGTQYF. The CDR3 DNA reads as TGCGCCAGCAGAGGGTCGGGGGAGGGTACGCAGTATTTT.

J is TRBJ2-5 and V is TRBV7-2, with D possibly TRBD2 on 7 matching bases. This CDR3 comprises 15 residues. Deletions cut 5 bases from V and 5 bases from J, with 18 bases between. CDR1 SGHTA and CDR2 FQGNSA come from the germline V gene. CDR3 in DNA: TGTGCCAGCAGCAGAGGGGGGGCACGGTATGAGACCCAGTACTTC. This translates into CASSRGGARYETQYF.

This chain connects TRBV18 to TRBJ1-2, with D unresolved. The CDR3 is 13 residues long. Trimming removed 4 bases from V and 3 bases from J, with 9 bases in between. Germline-derived CDR1 and CDR2 are KGHSH and LQKENI. The CDR3 is CASSRQDHYGYTF. CDR3 nucleotides: TGTGCCAGCTCACGTCAGGACCACTATGGCTACACCTTC.

This sequence joins TRBV5-1 and TRBJ1-1; D might be TRBD1 (5 bases). Germline loops: CDR1 SGHRS, CDR2 YFSETQ. CDR3 length equals 12 residues. V dropped 7 bases and J dropped 3 bases, with 10 bases sitting between them. The CDR3 sequence is CASSTVYTEAFF. The CDR3 DNA sequence: TGCGCCAGCTCGACAGTTTACACTGAAGCTTTCTTT. The variable domain in full, completed from reference TRBV5-1 and TRBJ1-1, reads KAGVTQTPRYLIKTRGQQVTLSCSPISGHRSVSWYQQTPGQGLQFLFEYFSETQRNKGNFPGRFSGRQFSNSRSEMNVSTLELGDSALYLCASSTVYTEAFFGQGTRLTVV.

V usage is TRBV14 and J usage is TRBJ1-2; D unclear. CDR3 length: 13 residues. V was trimmed by 0 bases and J by 4 bases, leaving 6 bases between them. The germline V gene has CDR1 SGHDN and CDR2 FVKESK. The CDR3 DNA follows: TGTGCCAGCAGCCAAGATTCCGGCTATGGCTACACCTTC. Translation: CASSQDSGYGYTF.

CDR3: CASSSTGTGGPDTQYF. CDR3 nucleotide sequence: TGTGCCAGTAGCAGTACCGGGACAGGGGGCCCAGATACGCAGTATTTT. The chain uses TRBV19 and TRBJ2-3; 12 bases match TRBD1. Germline lookup yields CDR1 LNHDA and CDR2 SQIVND (reference sequence). V lost 6 bases and J lost 4; bases outside the gene matches: 8. CDR3 size: 16 residues.

J is TRBJ1-6 and V is TRBV7-8; the D gene is possibly TRBD1 (5 bases). This CDR3 has 17 residues. Trimming took off 5 bases at V and 0 bases at J, with 14 bases between the two ends. Germline lookup yields CDR1 SGHVS and CDR2 FQNEAQ. The CDR3 bases are TGTGCCAGCAGCCGCGGGGGGGGTAGCTCCTATAATTCACCCCTCCACTTT. It yields the protein CASSRGGGSSYNSPLHF. Filled out from reference TRBV7-8 and TRBJ1-6, the complete variable domain reads GAGVSQSPRYKVAKRGQDVALRCDPISGHVSLFWYQQALGQGPEFLTYFQNEAQLDKSGLPSDRFFAERPEGSVSTLKIQRTQQEDSAVYLCASSRGGGSSYNSPLHFGNGTRLTVT.

This chain connects TRBV12-2 to TRBJ1-1. TRBV12-2 counts as a pseudogene. There are 21 residues in the CDR3. CDR3 residues: CASRLTTPRPQYRSDLTEAFF. CDR3 sequence (DNA): TGTGCAAGTCGCCTCACTACCCCACGCCCTCAGTATCGATCGGATTTAACTGAAGCTTTCTTT.

The chain uses TRBV15 and TRBJ2-7; D gene unclear. CDR1 LNHNV and CDR2 YYDKDF come from the germline V gene (reference sequence). The CDR3 has 15 residues. V was cut by 0 bases and J by 0 bases, with 9 bases left in between. The CDR3 protein is CATSRDKAVSYEQYF. The CDR3 bases are TGTGCCACCAGCAGAGATAAGGCAGTCTCCTACGAGCAGTACTTC. Full variable domain (remainder filled in from reference TRBV15 and TRBJ2-7): DAMVIQNPRYQVTQFGKPVTLSCSQTLNHNVMYWYQQKSSQAPKLLFHYYDKDFNNEADTPDNFQSRRPNTSFCFLDIRSPGLGDTAMYLCATSRDKAVSYEQYFGPGTRLTVT.